Each of the 20 T cell receptor beta chains below was sequenced from the same sample in a study of T cells in tuberculosis. Measured with immunoSEQ multiplex PCR; TCRdb has only the in-frame clones, and not every one. The table lists about 45,000 clones, about 94% of them singletons. Sequencing was done on a sample of PBMCs. The receptors here all came from a donor aged 10 to 29 with latent tuberculosis or without tuberculosis infection. Some clones in this sample may be carry-over from other donors' samples.

The chain is built from TRBV30 and TRBJ2-7; a weak D match, TRBD1 (6 bases). The CDR3 has 17 amino acids. Germline V gene sequence: CDR1 GTSNPN, CDR2 SVGIG (reference sequence). The V and J ends lost 1 base and 2 bases respectively, with 21 bases between them. The CDR3 DNA reads TGTGCCTGGAGTGATCCCCTCCCGCACAGGGCTCCCTACGAGCAGTACTTC. Its translation is CAWSDPLPHRAPYEQYF. Full variable domain (missing parts from reference TRBV30 and TRBJ2-7): SQTIHQWPATLVQPVGSPLSLECTVEGTSNPNLYWYRQAAGRGLQLLFYSVGIGQISSEVPQNLSASRPQDRQFILSSKKLLLSDSGFYLCAWSDPLPHRAPYEQYFGPGTRLTVT.

J is TRBJ2-1 and V is TRBV6-1, with 11 bases aligning to TRBD2. The V segment lost 4 bases and the J segment 2 bases; nucleotides outside the gene matches: 1. Germline CDR1 is MNHNS and CDR2 is SASEGT. This CDR3 has 15 residues. The CDR3 bases are TGTGCCAGCAGTGTAGCGGGAGGGCCCTACAATGAGCAGTTCTTC. Its protein is CASSVAGGPYNEQFF.

The V gene is TRBV10-1, the J gene TRBJ1-1; D unresolved. Germline V CDR1 and CDR2: WNHNN, SYGVQD (reference sequence). The V end was cut by 3 bases, the J end by 0 bases, with 5 bases between. This CDR3 has 13 amino acids. As DNA, the CDR3 is TGCGCCAGCAGTGACGAGGTGAACACTGAAGCTTTCTTT. It encodes CASSDEVNTEAFF.

The CDR3 loop is CASSKWTGQGNEKLFF. The CDR3 DNA sequence: TGTGCCAGCAGCAAATGGACGGGACAGGGTAATGAAAAACTGTTTTTT. The rearrangement joins TRBV5-6 to TRBJ1-4; TRBD1 aligns across 9 bases. The V gene's germline CDR1 is SGHDT and CDR2 YYEEEE. The CDR3 consists of 16 residues. The V and J ends lost 4 bases and 4 bases, in that order; junction bases with no gene match: 8.

This chain joins TRBV7-2 and TRBJ1-1; no definite D call. Per the germline V gene, CDR1 is SGHTA and CDR2 is FQGNSA. The CDR3 contains 14 residues. Trimming left V 1 base short and J 4 bases short, with 10 bases between. The CDR3: CASSLVGKSTEAFF. CDR3 bases: TGTGCCAGCAGCTTAGTCGGGAAATCCACTGAAGCTTTCTTT.

V is TRBV4-3 and J is TRBJ1-1, with unresolved D. The germline V and J ends were trimmed by 0 bases and 5 bases, with 10 bases remaining between them. CDR1 is LGHNA and CDR2 is YSLEER in the germline V gene. The CDR3 length is 14 residues. For the CDR3, the DNA is TGCGCCAGCAGCCAAGAGCGGGGTGGGACTGAAGCTTTCTTT. Translated, it gives CASSQERGGTEAFF.

This clone was seen just once. The chain couples TRBV19 to TRBJ1-2, with TRBD1 identical over 8 bases. Germline V gene data show CDR1 as LNHDA and CDR2 as SQIVND (reference sequence). CDR3 size: 14 residues. J was trimmed by 8 bases and V by 3 bases; bases with no gene match: 8. This CDR3 is CASSIGQGARGYTF. Here the CDR3 DNA reads TGTGCCAGTAGTATTGGGCAGGGGGCGCGGGGCTACACCTTC. Looking up the rest from reference TRBV19 and TRBJ1-2 gives the full variable domain: DGGITQSPKYLFRKEGQNVTLSCEQNLNHDAMYWYRQDPGQGLRLIYYSQIVNDFQKGDIAEGYSVSREKKESFPLTVTSAQKNPTAFYLCASSIGQGARGYTFGSGTRLTVV.

V gene TRBV19 combines with J gene TRBJ2-7; D possibly corresponds to TRBD1 (6 bases). CDR1 and CDR2 from the germline V gene are LNHDA and SQIVND (reference sequence). The ends were cut back, 3 bases at V and 7 bases at J, with 10 bases in the middle. The CDR3 covers 12 residues. In DNA, the CDR3 is TGTGCCAGTAGTATGGAGAGGGGGGAGCAGTACTTC. Amino acids: CASSMERGEQYF.

This rearrangement joins TRBV28 to TRBJ2-3, with D tentatively TRBD1 (5 bases). This CDR3 has 13 residues. The V gene lost 2 bases and the J gene lost 4 bases, with 7 bases spanning the gap. Germline CDR1 MDHEN, CDR2 SYDVKM. The CDR3 nucleotides read TGTGCCAGCAGTTTAATCAGGGCAGATACGCAGTATTTT. This codes for CASSLIRADTQYF.

This clone was observed a few times. This rearrangement joins TRBV30 to TRBJ1-4; 7 bases agree with TRBD1. Germline V lookup: CDR1 GTSNPN, CDR2 SVGIG (reference sequence). Germline trimming cut 4 bases from V and 4 bases from J; bases unmatched to any gene: 3. CDR3 size: 13 residues. CDR3 protein: CAWNRGGNEKLFF. The CDR3, as DNA: TGTGCCTGGAACAGGGGCGGTAATGAAAAACTGTTTTTT.

This clone showed up just a few times. The CDR3 DNA reads as TGTGCCAGCAGCCTGGGACAGAACTATGGCTACACCTTC. As protein: CASSLGQNYGYTF. The chain links TRBV11-1 to TRBJ1-2, with TRBD1 matching 7 bases. The length of the CDR3 is 13 residues. Germline V CDR1 and CDR2: SGHAT, FQDESV (reference sequence). V shed 5 bases, J shed 2 bases, and the junction held 2 bases outside the gene matches.

The chain couples TRBV6-1 to TRBJ2-2; the match to TRBD1 covers 9 bases. The trim removed 3 bases at V and 4 bases at J, leaving 9 bases unmatched. The germline gives CDR1 MNHNS, CDR2 SASEGT. The CDR3 contains 17 residues. The CDR3 DNA reads TGTGCCAGCAGTGAGGGGCCCCGACAGGGGGGCACCGGGGAGCTGTTTTTT. This gives the protein CASSEGPRQGGTGELFF.

This clone was found once. The V call is TRBV4-2, the J call TRBJ2-2; perhaps TRBD2 as D (5 bases). The CDR3 covers 15 residues. Germline assignment: CDR1 LGHNA and CDR2 YNFKEQ. V lost 0 bases to trimming and J lost 7 bases, with 12 bases between them. The CDR3 reads CASSQEHEGVGELFF. The CDR3 DNA is TGTGCCAGCAGCCAAGAACACGAGGGAGTCGGGGAGCTGTTTTTT.

The chain joins TRBV11-3 to TRBJ2-2; 9 bases align to TRBD1. V gave up 2 bases and J gave up 6 bases; unmatched junction bases: 4. This CDR3 region has 15 residues. Per the germline V gene, CDR1 is SGHNT and CDR2 is YENEEA. This CDR3 reads CASSLPGQGAGELFF. The CDR3 DNA sequence: TGTGCCAGCAGCTTACCGGGACAGGGTGCCGGGGAGCTGTTTTTT.

The genes are TRBV4-2 and TRBJ2-1; 9 bases align to TRBD2. Germline V lookup: CDR1 LGHNA, CDR2 YNFKEQ. CDR3 length equals 14 residues. The junction had 3 bases not matched to a gene; V was cut back by 0 bases and J by 9 bases. CDR3 amino acids: CASSQDGTSSEQFF. CDR3 nucleotides: TGTGCCAGCAGCCAAGATGGGACTAGCAGTGAGCAGTTCTTC.

V gene TRBV5-1 combines with J gene TRBJ2-7, with 11 bases fitting TRBD1. Germline V lookup: CDR1 SGHRS, CDR2 YFSETQ. J lost 5 bases, V lost 4 bases, and 8 bases had no gene match. The CDR3 extends over 15 amino acids. CDR3 DNA sequence: TGCGCCAGCAGCCCGCTCGGGACAGGGGGTGACGAGCAGTACTTC. This gives the protein CASSPLGTGGDEQYF.

The chain links TRBV6-1 to TRBJ2-1; D remains ambiguous. Looked up from germline, CDR1 is MNHNS and CDR2 is SASEGT. V shed 4 bases and J shed 4 bases, with 5 bases lying between them. The CDR3 has 12 residues. CDR3 in DNA: TGTGCCAGCAGTGCGGGTTACAATGAGCAGTTCTTC. This sequence encodes CASSAGYNEQFF.

V and J are TRBV7-6 and TRBJ2-3; TRBD1 matches at 7 bases. V lost 5 bases and J lost 5; bases outside the gene matches: 7. The CDR3 has 14 amino acids. The germline CDR1 and CDR2 sequences are SGHVS and FNYEAQ. CDR3 sequence (DNA): TGTGCCAGCAGCGAGGGACAGTCGGTAGATACGCAGTATTTT. Protein sequence: CASSEGQSVDTQYF.

This sequence joins TRBV9 and TRBJ1-2; D gene uncertain. V lost 3 bases and J lost 4, with 13 bases in between. CDR1 is SGDLS, CDR2 YYNGEE, per germline. This CDR3 has 14 amino acids. CDR3 loop: CASSAARNVYGYTF. The CDR3 DNA sequence: TGTGCCAGCAGCGCCGCCAGGAATGTCTATGGCTACACCTTC.

The CDR3 nucleotides are TGTGCCAGCAGCTCGGGAAACTCCGGGACTAGCGGGAGGAGGTGGGAGACCCAGTACTTC. It yields the protein CASSSGNSGTSGRRWETQYF. The J gene is TRBJ2-5, the V gene TRBV9; 15 nucleotides agree with TRBD2. This CDR3 is built from 20 residues. Germline V gene lookup returns CDR1 SGDLS and CDR2 YYNGEE. J lost 5 bases, V lost 4 bases, and 18 bases had no gene match.